Listed below are T cell receptor beta chains from one sample, sequenced in a study of T-cell memory formation after mild COVID-19. TCRdb processed the 5' RACE reads anew with MiXCR; each CDR3 protein has one entry. The profile shows around 320,000 distinct CDR3 sequences, 15% to 20% of them singletons. Material: PBMCs or a T cell subset sorted from them (not recorded which). The origin of the receptors is a man between 18 and 35 years old who had mild COVID-19 (a few samples of this study predate the infection). Cell type and time point are not known. Each CDR3 is given with its conserved first and last residue. Fields, in order: J gene, D gene, clone size, V gene, CDR3 DNA, CDR3 protein. A D gene is named only where the DNA matches it firmly. Only some rows state a clone size, as once, few, many or a class for expanded clones.

>TRBJ2-1|.|few|TRBV12-3/TRBV12-4
TGTGCCAGCAGTACTAGGGACAATGAGCAGTTCTTC
CASSTRDNEQFF
>TRBJ1-2|.|.|TRBV15
TGTGCCACCAGCAGAGACGTCTTACAGGGCTATGGCTACACCTTC
CATSRDVLQGYGYTF
>TRBJ1-1|.|few|TRBV9
TGTGCCAGCGCGCGGGGGGAGGGAACTGAAGCTTTCTTT
CASARGEGTEAFF
>TRBJ1-5|.|.|TRBV23-1
TGCGCCAGCAGTCAGTGGCAGAAAGATAGCAATCAGCCCCAGCATTTT
CASSQWQKDSNQPQHF
>TRBJ1-5|.|few|TRBV4-1
TGCGCCAGCAGCCAAGCCGGGGGCAATCAGCCCCAGCATTTT
CASSQAGGNQPQHF
>TRBJ2-5|TRBD2|.|TRBV5-4
TGTGCCAGCAGCTTCACTAGCGGGGGGCAAGAGACCCAGTACTTC
CASSFTSGGQETQYF
>TRBJ1-1|TRBD1|.|TRBV7-9
TGTGCCAGCAGCGATCGACAGGGAGGTGGCACTGAAGCTTTCTTT
CASSDRQGGGTEAFF
>TRBJ2-5|TRBD2|.|TRBV29-1
TGCAGCGTCCACGGACTAGCGGGGGTTCAAGAGACCCAGTACTTC
CSVHGLAGVQETQYF
>TRBJ1-1|.|.|TRBV7-2
TGTGCCAGCAGCTTTCCCGCGAGGACACCCGGTCGTTCTGAAGCTTTCTTT
CASSFPARTPGRSEAFF
>TRBJ1-2|TRBD1|.|TRBV7-3
TGTGCCAGCAGCGTAACAGGGGGAGGTGGCTATGGCTACACCTTC
CASSVTGGGGYGYTF
>TRBJ1-2|.|.|TRBV7-2
TGTGCCAGCAGCTTCGGCCGGCAGGGCTATGGCTACACCTTC
CASSFGRQGYGYTF
>TRBJ2-1|.|.|TRBV14
TGTGCCAGCAGCCAAGGGTACGGTCGTTCCTACAATGAGCAGTTCTTC
CASSQGYGRSYNEQFF
>TRBJ1-4|TRBD1|.|TRBV2
TGTGCCAGCAGAACAGGGGGCGCTATCGAAAAACTGTTTTTT
CASRTGGAIEKLFF
>TRBJ2-1|TRBD2|.|TRBV20-1
TGCAGTGTCACGGCGGGGGGCCGGTTCGGTGAGCAGTTCTTC
CSVTAGGRFGEQFF
>TRBJ1-3|.|few|TRBV6-6
TGTGCCAGCAGTCCTGACGCGGGTTATAGAAACACCATATATTTT
CASSPDAGYRNTIYF
>TRBJ2-1|TRBD1|few|TRBV4-1
TGCGCCAGCAGTTGGACAGGGATTGGCAATGAGCAGTTCTTC
CASSWTGIGNEQFF
>TRBJ2-3|TRBD2|.|TRBV12-3/TRBV12-4
TGTGCCAGCAGTGACACATATAGCGGGGGGGCGAGAGATACGCAGTATTTT
CASSDTYSGGARDTQYF
>TRBJ1-2|TRBD1|.|TRBV28
TGTGCCAGCAGTTCCGAGGGGGCCTGGCCCTATGGCTACACCTTC
CASSSEGAWPYGYTF
>TRBJ2-5|.|many|TRBV5-1
TGCGCCAGCAGCCCCCAGGGACAAGAGACCCAGTACTTC
CASSPQGQETQYF
>TRBJ2-3|.|many|TRBV5-1
TGCGCCAGCAGCTTGGTTCCCTCAGATACGCAGTATTTT
CASSLVPSDTQYF
>TRBJ2-3|.|.|TRBV6-1
TGTGCCAGCAGTGAGGGTGTCGGGCCCGGGGTCACAGATACGCAGTATTTT
CASSEGVGPGVTDTQYF
>TRBJ2-2|TRBD2|.|TRBV7-2
TGTGCCAGCAGCTCACTAGCGGGGGCCGCCACCGGGGAGCTGTTTTTT
CASSSLAGAATGELFF